This TCR beta chain was retrieved from a study of control samples from healthy donors and cancer patients. Clones were sequenced by immunoSEQ multiplex PCR, and TCRdb holds only the in-frame ones, with some missing. Of about 140,000 clones detected, roughly 90% appear once; the ten largest clones hold approximately 11%. With 2 bases removed from V and 7 bases from J, the gap between germline ends came to 22 bases. CDR1 and CDR2 (germline): SGDLS, YYNGEE. The CDR3 runs 17 residues. The sequenced sample consisted of blood. V and J are TRBV9 and TRBJ2-1, with D perhaps being TRBD1 or TRBD2 (5 bases each). The clonotype originates from a man aged 25-45 years in good health. CDR3 loop: CASSVFGTGQGRNEQFF. The CDR3 DNA is TGTGCCAGCAGCGTGTTCGGGACGGGGCAGGGAAGGAATGAGCAGTTCTTC.